This T cell receptor beta chain was sequenced for a study of shared clonotypes between healthy human individuals. This clone was observed a few times. Produced via immunoSEQ multiplex PCR; TCRdb's table is partial and in-frame only. The sample holds 950,000 to 1,100,000 clones, around 76% seen once. With 6 bases clipped from V and 6 bases from J, the junction kept 10 bases outside the gene matches. This CDR3 comprises 15 residues. Per germline, CDR1 SGHRS and CDR2 YFSETQ. The J gene is TRBJ2-3, the V gene TRBV5-1; TRBD2 matches at 10 bases. Specimen: memory CD4+ T cells sorted from blood. Subset in this sample: CD45RA-negative fraction. This sequence originates from a man aged 18 to 35 in good health. Here the CDR3 DNA reads TGCGCCAGCACAATGTCTAGCGGGGGTCATGATACGCAGTATTTT. Protein sequence: CASTMSSGGHDTQYF.